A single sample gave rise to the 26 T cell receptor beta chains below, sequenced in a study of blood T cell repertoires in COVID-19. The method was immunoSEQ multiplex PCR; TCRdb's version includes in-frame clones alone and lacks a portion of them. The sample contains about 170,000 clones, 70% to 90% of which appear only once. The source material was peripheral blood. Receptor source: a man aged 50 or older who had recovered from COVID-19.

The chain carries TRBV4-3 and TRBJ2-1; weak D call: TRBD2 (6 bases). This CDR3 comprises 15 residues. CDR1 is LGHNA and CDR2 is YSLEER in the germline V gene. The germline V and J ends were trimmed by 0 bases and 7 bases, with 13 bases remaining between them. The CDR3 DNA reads TGCGCCAGCAGCCAAGATACCGCGGGGAAGAATGAGCAGTTCTTC. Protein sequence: CASSQDTAGKNEQFF.

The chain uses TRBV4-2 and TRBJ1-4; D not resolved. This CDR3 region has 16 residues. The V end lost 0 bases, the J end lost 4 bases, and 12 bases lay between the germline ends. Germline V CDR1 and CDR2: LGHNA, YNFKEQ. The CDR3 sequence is CASSQEGTRGNEKLFF. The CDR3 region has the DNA TGTGCCAGCAGCCAAGAAGGTACACGCGGTAATGAAAAACTGTTTTTT.

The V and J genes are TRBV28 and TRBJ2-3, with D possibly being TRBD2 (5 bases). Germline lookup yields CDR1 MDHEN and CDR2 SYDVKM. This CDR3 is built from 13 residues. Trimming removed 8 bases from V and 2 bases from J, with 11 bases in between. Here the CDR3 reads CASGPADTDTQYF. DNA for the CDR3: TGTGCCAGCGGGCCAGCGGACACAGATACGCAGTATTTT.

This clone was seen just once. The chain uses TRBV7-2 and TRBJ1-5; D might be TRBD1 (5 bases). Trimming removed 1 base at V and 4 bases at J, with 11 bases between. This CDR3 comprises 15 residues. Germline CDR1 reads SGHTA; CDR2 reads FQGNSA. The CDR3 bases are TGTGCCAGCAGCTTAGGGGGGGTTCGGAATCAGCCCCAGCATTTT. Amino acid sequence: CASSLGGVRNQPQHF.

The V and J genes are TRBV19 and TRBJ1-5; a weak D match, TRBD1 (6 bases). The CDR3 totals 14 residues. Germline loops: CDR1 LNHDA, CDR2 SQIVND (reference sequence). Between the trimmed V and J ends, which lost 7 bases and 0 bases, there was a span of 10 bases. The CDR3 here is CASNDRYSNQPQHF. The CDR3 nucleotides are TGTGCCAGTAACGACAGGTATAGCAATCAGCCCCAGCATTTT.

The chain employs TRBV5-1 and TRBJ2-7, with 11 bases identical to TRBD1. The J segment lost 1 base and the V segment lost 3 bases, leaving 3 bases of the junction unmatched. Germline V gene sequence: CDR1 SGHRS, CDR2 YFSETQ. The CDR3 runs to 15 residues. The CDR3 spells CASSSGTGGSYEQYF. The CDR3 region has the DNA TGCGCCAGCAGCTCAGGGACAGGGGGGTCCTACGAGCAGTACTTC.

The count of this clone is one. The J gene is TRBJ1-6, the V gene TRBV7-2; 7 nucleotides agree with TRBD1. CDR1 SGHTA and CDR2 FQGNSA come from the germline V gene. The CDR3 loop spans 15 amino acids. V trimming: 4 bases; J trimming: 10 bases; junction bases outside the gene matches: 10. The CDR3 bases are TGTGCCAGCAGCTCAAGACAGGGAGGAGGGTCACCCCTCCACTTT. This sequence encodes CASSSRQGGGSPLHF.

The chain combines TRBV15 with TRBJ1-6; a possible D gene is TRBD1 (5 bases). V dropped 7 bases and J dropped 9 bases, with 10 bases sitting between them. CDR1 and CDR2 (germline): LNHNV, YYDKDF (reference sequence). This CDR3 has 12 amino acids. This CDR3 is CATTGGVSPLHF. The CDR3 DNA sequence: TGTGCCACCACCGGAGGGGTTTCACCCCTCCACTTT.

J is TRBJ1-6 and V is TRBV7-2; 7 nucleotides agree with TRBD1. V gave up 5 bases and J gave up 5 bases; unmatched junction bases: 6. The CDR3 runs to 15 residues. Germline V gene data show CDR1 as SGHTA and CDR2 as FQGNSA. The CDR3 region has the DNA TGTGCCAGCAGCCAGGGGGTAACTAATAATTCACCCCTCCACTTT. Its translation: CASSQGVTNNSPLHF. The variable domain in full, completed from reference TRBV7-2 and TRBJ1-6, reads GAGVSQSPSNKVTEKGKDVELRCDPISGHTALYWYRQSLGQGLEFLIYFQGNSAPDKSGLPSDRFSAERTGGSVSTLTIQRTQQEDSAVYLCASSQGVTNNSPLHFGNGTRLTVT.

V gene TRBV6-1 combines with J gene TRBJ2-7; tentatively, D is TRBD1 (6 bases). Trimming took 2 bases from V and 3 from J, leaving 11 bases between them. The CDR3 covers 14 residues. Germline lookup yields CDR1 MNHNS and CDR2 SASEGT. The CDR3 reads CASSESVGGYEQYF. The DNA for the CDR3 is TGTGCCAGCAGTGAATCCGTAGGGGGCTACGAGCAGTACTTC.

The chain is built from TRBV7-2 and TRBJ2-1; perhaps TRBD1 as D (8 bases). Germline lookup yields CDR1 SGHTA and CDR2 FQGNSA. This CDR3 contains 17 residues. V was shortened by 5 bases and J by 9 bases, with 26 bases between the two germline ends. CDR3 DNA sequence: TGTGCCAGCAGCAGAGAAGCGGGGACAGGAACCCTTCCTGAGCAGTTCTTC. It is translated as CASSREAGTGTLPEQFF.

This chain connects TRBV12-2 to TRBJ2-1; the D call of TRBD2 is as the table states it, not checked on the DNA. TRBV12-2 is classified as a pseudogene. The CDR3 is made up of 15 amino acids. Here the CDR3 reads CASRLAGRPYNEQFF. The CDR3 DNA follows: TGTGCAAGTCGCTTAGCTGGGAGACCCTACAATGAGCAGTTCTTC.

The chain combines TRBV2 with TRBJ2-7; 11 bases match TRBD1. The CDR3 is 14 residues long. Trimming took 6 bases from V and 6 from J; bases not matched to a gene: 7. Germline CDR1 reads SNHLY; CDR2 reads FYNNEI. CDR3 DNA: TGTGCCAGCAGGGGGGACAGGGGGACCCCCGAGCAGTACTTC. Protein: CASRGDRGTPEQYF.

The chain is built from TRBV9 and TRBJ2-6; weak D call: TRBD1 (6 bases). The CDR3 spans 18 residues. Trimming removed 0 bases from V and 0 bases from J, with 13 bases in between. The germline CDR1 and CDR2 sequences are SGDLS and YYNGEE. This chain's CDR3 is CASSVGRTANSGANVLTF. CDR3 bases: TGTGCCAGCAGCGTAGGTCGGACAGCGAACTCTGGGGCCAACGTCCTGACTTTC.

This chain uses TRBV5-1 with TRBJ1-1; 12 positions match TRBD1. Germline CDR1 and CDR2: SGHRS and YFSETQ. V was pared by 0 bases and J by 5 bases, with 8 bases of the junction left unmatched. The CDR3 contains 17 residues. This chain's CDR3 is CASSLAGTGGRFTEAFF. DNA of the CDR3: TGCGCCAGCAGCTTGGCCGGGACAGGGGGCAGATTTACTGAAGCTTTCTTT. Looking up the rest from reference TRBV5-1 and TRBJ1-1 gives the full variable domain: KAGVTQTPRYLIKTRGQQVTLSCSPISGHRSVSWYQQTPGQGLQFLFEYFSETQRNKGNFPGRFSGRQFSNSRSEMNVSTLELGDSALYLCASSLAGTGGRFTEAFFGQGTRLTVV.

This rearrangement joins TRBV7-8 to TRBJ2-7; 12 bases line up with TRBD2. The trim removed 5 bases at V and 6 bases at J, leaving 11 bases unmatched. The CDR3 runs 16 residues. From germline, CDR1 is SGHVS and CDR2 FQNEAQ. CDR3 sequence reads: CASSAGLAGTFLEQYF. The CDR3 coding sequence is TGTGCCAGCAGCGCGGGACTAGCGGGTACATTCCTCGAGCAGTACTTC. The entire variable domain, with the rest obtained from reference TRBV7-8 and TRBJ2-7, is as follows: GAGVSQSPRYKVAKRGQDVALRCDPISGHVSLFWYQQALGQGPEFLTYFQNEAQLDKSGLPSDRFFAERPEGSVSTLKIQRTQQEDSAVYLCASSAGLAGTFLEQYFGPGTRLTVT.

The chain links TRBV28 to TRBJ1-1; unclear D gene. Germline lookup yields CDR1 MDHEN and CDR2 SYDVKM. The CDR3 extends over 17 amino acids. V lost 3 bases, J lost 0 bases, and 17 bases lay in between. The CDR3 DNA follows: TGTGCCAGCAGTTTTATTGGGAGCGGACGGATGAACACTGAAGCTTTCTTT. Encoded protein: CASSFIGSGRMNTEAFF. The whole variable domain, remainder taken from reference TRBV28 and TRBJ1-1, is DVKVTQSSRYLVKRTGEKVFLECVQDMDHENMFWYRQDPGLGLRLIYFSYDVKMKEKGDIPEGYSVSREKKERFSLILESASTNQTSMYLCASSFIGSGRMNTEAFFGQGTRLTVV.

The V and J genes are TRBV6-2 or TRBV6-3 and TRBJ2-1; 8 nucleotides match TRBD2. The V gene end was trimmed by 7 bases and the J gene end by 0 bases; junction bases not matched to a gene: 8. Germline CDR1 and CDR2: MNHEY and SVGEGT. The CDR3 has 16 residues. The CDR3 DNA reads TGTGCCAGCACCCCAGCGGGAGCCGGCTCCTACAATGAGCAGTTCTTC. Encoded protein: CASTPAGAGSYNEQFF.

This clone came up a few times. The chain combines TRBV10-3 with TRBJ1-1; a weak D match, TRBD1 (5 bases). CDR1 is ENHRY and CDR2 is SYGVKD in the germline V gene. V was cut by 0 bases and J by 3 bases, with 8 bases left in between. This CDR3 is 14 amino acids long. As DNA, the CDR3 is TGTGCCATCAGTGAGTCTTGGGGGGACACTGAAGCTTTCTTT. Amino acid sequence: CAISESWGDTEAFF.

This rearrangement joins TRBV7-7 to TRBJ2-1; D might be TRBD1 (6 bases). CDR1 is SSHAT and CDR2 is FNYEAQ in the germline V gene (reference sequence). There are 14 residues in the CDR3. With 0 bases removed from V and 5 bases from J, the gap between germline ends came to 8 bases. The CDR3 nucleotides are TGTGCCAGCAGCTTAGCGGGGGCAAACAATGAGCAGTTCTTC. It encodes CASSLAGANNEQFF. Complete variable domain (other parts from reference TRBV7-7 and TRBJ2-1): GAGVSQSPRYKVTKRGQDVTLRCDPISSHATLYWYQQALGQGPEFLTYFNYEAQPDKSGLPSDRFSAERPEGSISTLTIQRTEQRDSAMYRCASSLAGANNEQFFGPGTRLTVL.

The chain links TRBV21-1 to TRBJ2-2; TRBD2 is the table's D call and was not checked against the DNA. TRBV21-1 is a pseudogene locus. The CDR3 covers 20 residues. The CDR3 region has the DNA TGTGCCAGCAGCAAATTAGTACCGGGACTAGCGGGGGCCTGGGGCGGGGAGCTGTTTTTT. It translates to CASSKLVPGLAGAWGGELFF.

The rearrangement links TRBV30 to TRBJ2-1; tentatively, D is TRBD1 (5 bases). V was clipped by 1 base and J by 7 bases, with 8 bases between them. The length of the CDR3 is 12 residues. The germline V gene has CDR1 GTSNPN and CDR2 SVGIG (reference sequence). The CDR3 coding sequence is TGTGCCTGGAGTGGGGGCCGAAATGAGCAGTTCTTC. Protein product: CAWSGGRNEQFF.

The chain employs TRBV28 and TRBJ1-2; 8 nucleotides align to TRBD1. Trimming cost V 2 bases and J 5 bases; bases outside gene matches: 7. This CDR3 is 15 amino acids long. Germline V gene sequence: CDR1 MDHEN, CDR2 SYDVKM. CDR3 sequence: CASSLGAGGEYGYTF. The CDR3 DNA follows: TGTGCCAGCAGTTTAGGGGCAGGGGGCGAGTATGGCTACACCTTC.

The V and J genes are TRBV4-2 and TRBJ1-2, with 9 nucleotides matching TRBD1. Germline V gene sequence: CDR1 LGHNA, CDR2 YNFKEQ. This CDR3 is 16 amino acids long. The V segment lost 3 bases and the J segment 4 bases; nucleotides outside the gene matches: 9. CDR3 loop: CASSQQDRGVGYGYTF. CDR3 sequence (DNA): TGTGCCAGCAGCCAGCAAGACAGGGGGGTGGGCTATGGCTACACCTTC.

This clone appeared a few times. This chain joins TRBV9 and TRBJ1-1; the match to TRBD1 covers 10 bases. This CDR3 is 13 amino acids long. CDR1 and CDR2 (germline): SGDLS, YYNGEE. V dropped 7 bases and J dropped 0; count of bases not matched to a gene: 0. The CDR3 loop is CASGTGVNTEAFF. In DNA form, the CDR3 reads TGTGCCAGCGGGACAGGGGTGAACACTGAAGCTTTCTTT.

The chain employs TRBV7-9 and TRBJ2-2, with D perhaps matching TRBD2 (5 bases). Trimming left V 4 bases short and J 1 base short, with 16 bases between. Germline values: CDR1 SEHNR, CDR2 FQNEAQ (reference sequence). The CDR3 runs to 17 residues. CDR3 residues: CASSSTHGVENTGELFF. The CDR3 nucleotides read TGTGCCAGCAGCTCTACCCACGGGGTGGAGAACACCGGGGAGCTGTTTTTT. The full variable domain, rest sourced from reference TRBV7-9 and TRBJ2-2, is DTGVSQNPRHKITKRGQNVTFRCDPISEHNRLYWYRQTLGQGPEFLTYFQNEAQLEKSRLLSDRFSAERPKGSFSTLEIQRTEQGDSAMYLCASSSTHGVENTGELFFGEGSRLTVL.